This T cell receptor (beta chain) was captured in a study of regulatory T cells in long-lasting Graves disease. This CDR3 is 16 amino acids long. V shed 4 bases, J shed 15 bases, and the junction held 21 bases outside the gene matches. Germline CDR1 and CDR2: SGHKS and YYEKEE (reference sequence). HTBI primers from iRepertoire and Arm-PCR of CDR3 regions yielded the TCR beta libraries. TCRdb independently ran MiXCR on the multiplex PCR reads; one entry per CDR3 protein. The table shows some 490,000 distinct CDR3 sequences, with 12% occurring only once. Time point: newly diagnosed GD, antithyroid drugs for less than 3 months. PBMC RNA served as the TCR library source. It was American Thyroid Association guidelines that determined Graves' disease diagnosis. Separately, the same data were catalogued under a study of T cells in Graves' hyperthyroidism and ophthalmopathy.

The sequences come from peripheral blood mononuclear cells (PBMCs), collected at new diagnosis, from a patient treated with antithyroid drugs. The V gene is TRBV5-5, the J gene TRBJ2-1, with TRBD1 matching 8 bases. The sequence was obtained from a woman in her twenties or thirties with Graves disease. The CDR3, as DNA: TGTGCCAGCAGCCACCTAGCTCGGACAGGGATAAGAACTCCGTTCTTC. Protein: CASSHLARTGIRTPFF.